A single sample gave rise to the 15 T cell receptor beta chains below, sequenced in a study of cytomegalovirus exposure and HLA in healthy donors. The study ran its PCR with 60 Vbeta and 13 Jbeta primers. Using immunoSEQ multiplex PCR, the repertoire was profiled, and TCRdb retains in-frame clones only, with some absent. The profile covers roughly 280,000 clones, with roughly 70% appearing a single time and about 2.1% taken by the ten largest. Sequencing was performed on PBMCs. These receptors were obtained from a female donor in good health and CMV-seronegative.

This clone was seen only a few times. A junction boundary mismatches the germline segment, possibly from a read error. The CDR3 loop is CSSSLDRDTEAFF. The DNA for the CDR3 is TGTTCCAGCAGCCTCGACAGAGACACTGAAGCTTTCTTT. The chain uses TRBV7-9 and TRBJ1-1; possible D gene TRBD1, 5 bases. The V gene's germline CDR1 is SEHNR and CDR2 FQNEAQ (reference sequence). The CDR3 consists of 13 residues.

A note on this clone: The junction departs from germline at one end; a sequencing error may be responsible. This chain connects TRBV2 to TRBJ1-1; no reliable D call. The CDR3 spans 13 residues. Germline assignment: CDR1 SNHLY and CDR2 FYNNEI. CDR3 in DNA: TGTGCCAGCAGTGGAGGAGGAACAGTCACGGATCTCTTT. Encoded protein: CASSGGGTVTDLF.

This clone showed up just once. This chain links TRBV9 with TRBJ2-3; D might be TRBD1 (5 bases). Per germline, CDR1 SGDLS and CDR2 YYNGEE. V lost 4 bases and J lost 3, with 9 bases in between. CDR3 length equals 13 residues. DNA of the CDR3: TGTGCCAGCAGCTCCCAGGGTACAGATACGCAGTATTTT. It specifies CASSSQGTDTQYF.

V usage is TRBV10-1 and J usage is TRBJ2-3; D may be TRBD1 (6 bases). V was shortened by 6 bases and J by 3 bases, with 16 bases between the two germline ends. The CDR3 is 15 amino acids. Germline V gives CDR1 WNHNN, CDR2 SYGVQD (reference sequence). This CDR3 reads CASSGPGQQTDTQYF. The CDR3 bases are TGCGCCAGCAGCGGACCCGGACAGCAAACAGATACGCAGTATTTT.

The chain couples TRBV2 to TRBJ2-2, with 8 nucleotides matching TRBD1. The CDR3 is made up of 15 amino acids. Germline V gene data show CDR1 as SNHLY and CDR2 as FYNNEI. Trimming at V came to 6 bases and at J to 0 bases, leaving 3 bases not matched to a gene. This CDR3 is CASRPGQANTGELFF. The CDR3 coding sequence is TGTGCCAGCAGACCGGGACAGGCGAACACCGGGGAGCTGTTTTTT.

The genes are TRBV21-1 and TRBJ2-1; TRBD2 was called by the table and not checked on the DNA. TRBV21-1 is listed as a pseudogene. The CDR3 totals 16 residues. The DNA of the CDR3 is TGTGCCAGCAGCCCTATATGGGAGCGGGAGGGTAATGAGCAGTTCTTC. Encoded protein: CASSPIWEREGNEQFF.

The chain joins TRBV7-9 to TRBJ2-1; 10 bases align to TRBD1. The CDR3 loop spans 14 amino acids. V was pared by 2 bases and J by 15 bases, with 10 bases of the junction left unmatched. CDR1 and CDR2 from the germline V gene are SEHNR and FQNEAQ (reference sequence). This chain's CDR3 is CASSLSGTGARWFF. In nucleotides, the CDR3 is TGTGCCAGCAGCTTATCGGGGACAGGGGCTAGATGGTTCTTC. Based on the CDR3 plus reference TRBV7-9 and TRBJ2-1, the full variable domain is DTGVSQNPRHKITKRGQNVTFRCDPISEHNRLYWYRQTLGQGPEFLTYFQNEAQLEKSRLLSDRFSAERPKGSFSTLEIQRTEQGDSAMYLCASSLSGTGARWFFGPGTRLTVL.

The chain links TRBV27 to TRBJ2-5; no reliable D call. CDR3 length: 16 residues. The V gene's germline CDR1 is MNHEY and CDR2 SMNVEV (reference sequence). V gave up 1 base and J gave up 7 bases, with 19 bases separating them. The CDR3 DNA reads TGTGCCAGCAGTTTATTTTCCGGGTCGGTCTCGGGGACCCAGTACTTC. Its translation is CASSLFSGSVSGTQYF.

V gene TRBV5-1 combines with J gene TRBJ1-1; D possibly corresponds to TRBD1 (6 bases). The CDR3 extends over 17 amino acids. Germline-derived CDR1 and CDR2 are SGHRS and YFSETQ. V lost 1 base to trimming and J lost 0 bases, with 16 bases between them. This chain's CDR3 is CASSLNGGLEVNTEAFF. DNA for the CDR3: TGCGCCAGCAGCTTGAACGGGGGGCTTGAGGTGAACACTGAAGCTTTCTTT.

This clone has a handful of counts. The rearrangement uses TRBV11-3 and TRBJ2-5, with TRBD2 as a possible D gene (6 bases). The CDR3 contains 16 residues. V lost 1 base and J lost 3, with 15 bases in between. Germline values: CDR1 SGHNT, CDR2 YENEEA. DNA for the CDR3: TGTGCCAGCAGCTTAGGGTCCGGGGAGGTTGAAGAGACCCAGTACTTC. Protein product: CASSLGSGEVEETQYF.

The V call is TRBV28, the J call TRBJ2-7, with D possibly TRBD2 on 5 matching bases. Deletions cut 8 bases from V and 5 bases from J, with 13 bases between. Germline V gives CDR1 MDHEN, CDR2 SYDVKM. The CDR3 loop spans 12 amino acids. This CDR3 is CASATVGDEQYF. The CDR3 coding sequence is TGTGCCAGCGCAACAGTCGGGGACGAGCAGTACTTC.

The J gene is TRBJ1-2, the V gene TRBV18; D gene uncertain. CDR1 and CDR2 from the germline V gene are KGHSH and LQKENI. This CDR3 contains 13 residues. V dropped 2 bases and J dropped 6 bases, with 10 bases sitting between them. The CDR3 region has the DNA TGTGCCAGCTCACCAAATCGGGAGCATGGCTACACCTTC. This sequence encodes CASSPNREHGYTF.

This clone appeared a single time. J is TRBJ2-6 and V is TRBV4-2; 11 bases are shared with TRBD2. Germline V gene lookup returns CDR1 LGHNA and CDR2 YNFKEQ. CDR3 size: 18 residues. Trimming removed 1 base from V and 1 base from J; junction bases left unmatched: 3. The CDR3, as DNA: TGTGCCAGCAGCCAAGGACTAGCGGGATTTTCTGGGGCCAACGTCCTGACTTTC. Translated: CASSQGLAGFSGANVLTF.

The chain joins TRBV4-1 to TRBJ2-5, with D possibly matching TRBD2 (6 bases). Germline lookup yields CDR1 MGHRA and CDR2 YSYEKL. Trimming left V 6 bases short and J 2 bases short, with 7 bases between. The CDR3 is 12 amino acids. CDR3 bases: TGCGCCAGCAGAGGACTACAAGAGACCCAGTACTTC. Protein sequence: CASRGLQETQYF.

This chain uses TRBV11-2 with TRBJ2-5; D is possibly TRBD1 (6 bases). Per germline, CDR1 SGHAT and CDR2 FQNNGV. CDR3 length: 16 amino acids. Trimming left V 5 bases short and J 5 bases short, with 21 bases between. CDR3 loop: CASSDTLGRGAETQYF. The CDR3 DNA reads TGTGCCAGCAGCGATACCTTGGGCAGGGGAGCGGAGACCCAGTACTTC. The full variable domain, rest sourced from reference TRBV11-2 and TRBJ2-5, is EAGVAQSPRYKIIEKRQSVAFWCNPISGHATLYWYQQILGQGPKLLIQFQNNGVVDDSQLPKDRFSAERLKGVDSTLKIQPAKLEDSAVYLCASSDTLGRGAETQYFGPGTRLLVL.